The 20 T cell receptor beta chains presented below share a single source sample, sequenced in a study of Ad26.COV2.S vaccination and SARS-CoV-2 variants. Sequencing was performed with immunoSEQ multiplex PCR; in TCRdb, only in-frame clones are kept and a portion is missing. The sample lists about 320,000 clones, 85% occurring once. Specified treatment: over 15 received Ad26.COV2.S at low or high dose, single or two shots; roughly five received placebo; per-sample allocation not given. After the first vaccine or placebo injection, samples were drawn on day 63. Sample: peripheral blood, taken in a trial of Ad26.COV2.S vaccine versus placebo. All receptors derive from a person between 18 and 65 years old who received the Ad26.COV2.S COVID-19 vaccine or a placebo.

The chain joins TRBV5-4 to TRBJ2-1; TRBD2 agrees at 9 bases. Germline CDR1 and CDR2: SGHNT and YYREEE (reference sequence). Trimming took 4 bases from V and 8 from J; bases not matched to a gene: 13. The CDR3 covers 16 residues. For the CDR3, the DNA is TGTGCCAGCAGCCCTCGGACAGCGGGGGGCAAAGATGAGCAGTTCTTC. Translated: CASSPRTAGGKDEQFF.

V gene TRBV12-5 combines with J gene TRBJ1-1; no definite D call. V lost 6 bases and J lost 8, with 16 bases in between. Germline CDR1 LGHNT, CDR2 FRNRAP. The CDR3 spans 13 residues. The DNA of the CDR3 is TGTGCTAGTGGACCCGCCATGGATTCCGAAGCTTTCTTT. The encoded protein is CASGPAMDSEAFF.

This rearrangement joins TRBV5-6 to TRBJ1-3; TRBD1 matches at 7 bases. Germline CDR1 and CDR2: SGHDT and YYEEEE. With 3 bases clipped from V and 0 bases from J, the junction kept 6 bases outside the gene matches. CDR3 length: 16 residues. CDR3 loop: CASSSLQGYSGNTIYF. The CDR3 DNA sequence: TGTGCCAGCAGCTCTTTACAGGGGTACTCTGGAAACACCATATATTTT. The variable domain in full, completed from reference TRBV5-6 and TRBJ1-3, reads DAGVTQSPTHLIKTRGQQVTLRCSPKSGHDTVSWYQQALGQGPQFIFQYYEEEERQRGNFPDRFSGHQFPNYSSELNVNALLLGDSALYLCASSSLQGYSGNTIYFGEGSWLTVV.

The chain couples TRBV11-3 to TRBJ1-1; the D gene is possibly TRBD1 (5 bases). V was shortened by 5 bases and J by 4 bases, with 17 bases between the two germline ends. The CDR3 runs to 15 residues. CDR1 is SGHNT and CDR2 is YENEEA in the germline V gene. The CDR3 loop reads CASSLRLDSITEAFF. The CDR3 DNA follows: TGTGCCAGCAGCCTCCGATTAGACAGTATCACTGAAGCTTTCTTT.

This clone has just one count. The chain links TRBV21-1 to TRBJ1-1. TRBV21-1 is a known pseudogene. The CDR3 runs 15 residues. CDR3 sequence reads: CASSKALRPGTEAFF. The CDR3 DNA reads TGTGCCAGCAGCAAAGCGCTTAGGCCGGGCACTGAAGCTTTCTTT.

The DNA for the CDR3 is TGTGCCAGCAGTGCGGACGCCTATGGCTACACCTTC. It is translated as CASSADAYGYTF. The chain carries TRBV2 and TRBJ1-2; D gene unclear. The CDR3 totals 12 residues. The V end was cut by 4 bases, the J end by 4 bases, with 7 bases between. CDR1 is SNHLY and CDR2 is FYNNEI in the germline V gene.

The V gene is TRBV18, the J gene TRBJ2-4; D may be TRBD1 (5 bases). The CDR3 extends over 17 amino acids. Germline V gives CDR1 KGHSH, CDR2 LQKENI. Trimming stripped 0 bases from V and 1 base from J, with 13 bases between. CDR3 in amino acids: CASSPPGEKGAKNIQYF. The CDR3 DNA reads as TGTGCCAGCTCACCACCAGGAGAAAAGGGGGCCAAAAACATTCAGTACTTC.

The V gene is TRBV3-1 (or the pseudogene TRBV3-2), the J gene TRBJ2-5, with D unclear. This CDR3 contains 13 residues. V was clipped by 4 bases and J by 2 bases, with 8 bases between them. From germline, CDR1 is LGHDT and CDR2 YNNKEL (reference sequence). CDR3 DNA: TGTGCCAGCAGCCTCTACCTTCAAGAGACCCAGTACTTC. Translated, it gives CASSLYLQETQYF.

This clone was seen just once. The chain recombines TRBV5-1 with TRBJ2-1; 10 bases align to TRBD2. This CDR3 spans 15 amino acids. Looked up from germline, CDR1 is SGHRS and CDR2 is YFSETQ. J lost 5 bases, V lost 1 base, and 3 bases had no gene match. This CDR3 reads CASSLQRGGNNEQFF. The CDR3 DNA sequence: TGCGCCAGCAGCTTGCAGCGGGGGGGAAACAATGAGCAGTTCTTC.

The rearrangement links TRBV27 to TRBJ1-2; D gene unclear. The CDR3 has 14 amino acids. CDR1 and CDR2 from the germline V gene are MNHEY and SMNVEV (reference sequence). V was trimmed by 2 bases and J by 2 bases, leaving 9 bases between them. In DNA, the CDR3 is TGTGCCAGCAGTTTAACAGCTTCCAACTATGGCTACACCTTC. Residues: CASSLTASNYGYTF.

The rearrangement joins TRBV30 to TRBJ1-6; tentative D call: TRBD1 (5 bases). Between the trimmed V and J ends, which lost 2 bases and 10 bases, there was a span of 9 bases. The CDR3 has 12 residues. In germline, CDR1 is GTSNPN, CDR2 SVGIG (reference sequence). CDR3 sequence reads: CAWSPRDSPLHF. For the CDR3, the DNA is TGTGCCTGGAGTCCCCGGGACTCACCCCTCCACTTT.

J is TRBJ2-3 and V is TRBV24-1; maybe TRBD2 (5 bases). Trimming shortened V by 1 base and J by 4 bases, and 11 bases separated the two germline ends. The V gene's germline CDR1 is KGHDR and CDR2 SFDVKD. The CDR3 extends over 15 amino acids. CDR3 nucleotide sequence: TGTGCCACCAGTGATTTATCTACCGGGGCAGATACGCAGTATTTT. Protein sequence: CATSDLSTGADTQYF.

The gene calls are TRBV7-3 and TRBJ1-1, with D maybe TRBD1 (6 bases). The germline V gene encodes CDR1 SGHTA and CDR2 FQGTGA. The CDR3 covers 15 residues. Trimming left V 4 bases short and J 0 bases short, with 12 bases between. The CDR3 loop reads CASSSLNRVNTEAFF. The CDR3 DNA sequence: TGTGCCAGCAGCTCCTTAAACAGGGTGAACACTGAAGCTTTCTTT.

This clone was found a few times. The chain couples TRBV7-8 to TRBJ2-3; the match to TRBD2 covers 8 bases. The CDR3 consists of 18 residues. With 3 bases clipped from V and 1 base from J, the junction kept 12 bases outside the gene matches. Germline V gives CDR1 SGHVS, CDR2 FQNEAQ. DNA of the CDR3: TGTGCCAGCAGCTTTCGGGGGGGCGGTATTTCTGGCACAGATACGCAGTATTTT. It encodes CASSFRGGGISGTDTQYF.

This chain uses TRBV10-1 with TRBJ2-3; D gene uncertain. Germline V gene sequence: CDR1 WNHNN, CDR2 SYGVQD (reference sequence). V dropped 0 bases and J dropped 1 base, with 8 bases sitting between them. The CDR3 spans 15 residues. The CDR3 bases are TGCGCCAGCAGTGAGTCGCCGGCCCGCACAGATACGCAGTATTTT. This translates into CASSESPARTDTQYF.

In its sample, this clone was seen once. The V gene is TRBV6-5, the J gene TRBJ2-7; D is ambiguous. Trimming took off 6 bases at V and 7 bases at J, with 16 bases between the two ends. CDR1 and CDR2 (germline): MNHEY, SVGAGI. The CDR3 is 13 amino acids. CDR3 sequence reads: CASSPDPKTEQYF. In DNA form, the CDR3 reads TGTGCCAGCAGCCCGGACCCTAAAACAGAGCAGTACTTC.

The CDR3 bases are TGCGCCAGCAGCTGGACAGGGGACTACGAGCAGTACTTC. Translated: CASSWTGDYEQYF. The chain combines TRBV5-1 with TRBJ2-7, with 9 bases that match TRBD1. Germline V gene lookup returns CDR1 SGHRS and CDR2 YFSETQ. Trimming took 3 bases from V and 3 from J; bases not matched to a gene: 1. CDR3 length: 13 residues.

The CDR3, as DNA: TGTGCCAGCAGTGAAGGGACAACCACCTACGAGCAGTACTTC. It translates to CASSEGTTTYEQYF. The chain joins TRBV6-1 to TRBJ2-7, with D possibly being TRBD1 (5 bases). Germline V gene sequence: CDR1 MNHNS, CDR2 SASEGT. The CDR3 runs 14 residues. With 1 base removed from V and 2 bases from J, the gap between germline ends came to 9 bases.

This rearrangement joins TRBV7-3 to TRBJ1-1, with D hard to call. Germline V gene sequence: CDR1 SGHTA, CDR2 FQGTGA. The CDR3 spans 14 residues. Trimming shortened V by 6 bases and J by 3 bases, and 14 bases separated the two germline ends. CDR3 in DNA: TGTGCCAGCAGACGAGGCGGGAAGGACACTGAAGCTTTCTTT. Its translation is CASRRGGKDTEAFF.

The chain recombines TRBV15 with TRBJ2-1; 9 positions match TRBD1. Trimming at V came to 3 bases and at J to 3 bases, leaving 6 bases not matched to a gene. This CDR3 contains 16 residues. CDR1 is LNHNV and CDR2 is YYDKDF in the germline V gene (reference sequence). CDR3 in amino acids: CATSRQDRGFYNEQFF. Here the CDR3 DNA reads TGTGCCACCAGCAGGCAAGACAGGGGGTTCTACAATGAGCAGTTCTTC.